These 2 T cell receptor beta chains came from one sample sequenced in a study of CD8 T cells in Susac syndrome. The RNA, about 0.5 to 1 ug, was put through reverse transcription using random hexamers. MiXCR, run by TCRdb on the immunoSEQ multiplex PCR reads, gives a single entry per CDR3 protein. This sample has around 71,000 distinct CDR3 sequences, with 93% found just once. The sample consisted of CD4+ T cells from PBMCs. The receptors stem from a human donor with Susac syndrome.

V and J are TRBV7-2 and TRBJ2-7; D tentatively reads TRBD1 or TRBD2 (6 bases each). This CDR3 has 14 residues. V was clipped by 6 bases and J by 2 bases, with 14 bases between them. Germline V gene sequence: CDR1 SGHTA, CDR2 FQGNSA. The CDR3 spells CASSGGGTTYEQYF. CDR3 coding DNA: TGTGCCAGCAGTGGGGGCGGGACCACCTACGAGCAGTACTTC.

The count of this clonotype is one. The J gene is TRBJ2-7, the V gene TRBV9; tentatively, D is TRBD2 (6 bases). This CDR3 is 14 amino acids long. The V and J ends lost 7 bases and 1 base respectively, with 15 bases between them. Germline CDR1 and CDR2: SGDLS and YYNGEE. The CDR3 region has the DNA TGTGCCAGCGGTGGGACTTGGAATTCCTACGAGCAGTACTTC. Translation: CASGGTWNSYEQYF.